This T cell receptor beta chain came from a study of cytomegalovirus exposure and HLA in healthy donors. Study findings and constraints: Earlier analysis found most TCR beta V segments productive about 90% or about 30% of the time.

Worth noting for this clone: Its specificity is not known.

The CDR3 length is 14 residues. The germline CDR1 and CDR2 sequences are MNHEY and SMNVEV (reference sequence). Between the trimmed V and J ends, which lost 6 bases and 6 bases, there was a span of 18 bases. Amplification used 60 Vbeta primers and 13 Jbeta primers. Profiling relied on immunoSEQ multiplex PCR, and the TCRdb table lists in-frame clones only, not all of them. The table records tens of thousands of clones, roughly nine tenths of them present only once. Sequenced material: PBMCs. The chain combines TRBV27 with TRBJ2-7; possible D gene TRBD1, 6 bases. This receptor was taken from a woman aged 18-30 years in good health and CMV-seronegative. The CDR3, as DNA: TGTGCCAGCAGCCGGCCGGACAGCTTAACCGAGCAGTACTTC. Translating gives CASSRPDSLTEQYF.